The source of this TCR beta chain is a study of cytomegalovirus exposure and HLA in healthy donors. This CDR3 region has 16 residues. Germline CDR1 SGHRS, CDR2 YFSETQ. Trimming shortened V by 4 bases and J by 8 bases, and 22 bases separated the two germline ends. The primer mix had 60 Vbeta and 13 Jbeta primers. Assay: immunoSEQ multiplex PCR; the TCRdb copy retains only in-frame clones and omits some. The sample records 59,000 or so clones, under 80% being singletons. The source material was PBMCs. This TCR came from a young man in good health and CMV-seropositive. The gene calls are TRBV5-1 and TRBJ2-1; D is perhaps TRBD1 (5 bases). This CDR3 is CASSPLQDPDIDEQFF. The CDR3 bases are TGCGCCAGCAGCCCCCTACAGGACCCCGACATAGATGAGCAGTTCTTC.